One and the same sample provided the 21 T cell receptor beta chains below, sequenced in a study of molecular identifiers for immune sequencing clone quantification. Each CDR3 protein gets one entry after TCRdb re-called the PCR reads with MiXCR. The profile shows under 800,000 distinct CDR3 sequences, over 25% of them singletons. The sequenced material came from naive CD8+ T cells from blood, with Jurkat cell RNA spiked in. Subset reported: FACS-sorted CD8+CD4-CCR7+CD45RA+ naive T cells. These receptors were taken from a human donor in good health. Some libraries in this study had Jurkat cell RNA spiked in.

This clonotype was detected many times. This sequence joins TRBV7-9 and TRBJ2-1; D is uncertain. The CDR3 is 16 amino acids. In germline, CDR1 is SEHNR, CDR2 FQNEAQ (reference sequence). Trimming cost V 1 base and J 3 bases, with 13 bases left between them. CDR3 nucleotides: TGTGCCAGCAGCTTAGGCGCTTATGGAAGCTACAATGAGCAGTTCTTC. Protein product: CASSLGAYGSYNEQFF. Full variable domain (remainder filled in from reference TRBV7-9 and TRBJ2-1): DTGVSQNPRHKITKRGQNVTFRCDPISEHNRLYWYRQTLGQGPEFLTYFQNEAQLEKSRLLSDRFSAERPKGSFSTLEIQRTEQGDSAMYLCASSLGAYGSYNEQFFGPGTRLTVL.

On this clonotype: Compared with germline, one end of the junction differs, possibly owing to a read error. The chain is built from TRBV6-5 and TRBJ1-5; D remains ambiguous. CDR1 is MNHEY and CDR2 is SVGAGI in the germline V gene. The CDR3 is made up of 13 amino acids. CDR3 region: CASSPTPNQSQHF. The CDR3 nucleotides read TGTGCCAGCAGCCCGACGCCTAATCAGTCCCAGCATTTT.

This clonotype showed up many times. The genes are TRBV14 and TRBJ1-4, with D perhaps TRBD1 (5 bases). With 4 bases removed from V and 5 bases from J, the gap between germline ends came to 14 bases. CDR3 length: 15 residues. Germline lookup yields CDR1 SGHDN and CDR2 FVKESK. This chain's CDR3 is CASSLGAAVNEKLFF. The DNA for the CDR3 is TGTGCCAGCAGCCTTGGGGCAGCGGTAAATGAAAAACTGTTTTTT.

This clonotype has a count of ten or more. The rearrangement joins TRBV5-6 to TRBJ1-3, with D unresolved. The V gene lost 1 base and the J gene lost 0 bases, with 8 bases spanning the gap. Germline CDR1 reads SGHDT; CDR2 reads YYEEEE. The CDR3 has 15 amino acids. Here the CDR3 DNA reads TGTGCCAGCAGCTTGATCCGCGACTCTGGAAACACCATATATTTT. As protein: CASSLIRDSGNTIYF.

This clonotype was detected ten times or more. The rearrangement joins TRBV4-1 to TRBJ1-1; D not certain. Trimming stripped 1 base from V and 1 base from J, with 1 base between. The CDR3 covers 12 residues. Germline CDR1 MGHRA, CDR2 YSYEKL. CDR3 sequence: CASSQANTEAFF. The CDR3 DNA follows: TGCGCCAGCAGCCAAGCGAACACTGAAGCTTTCTTT.

This clonotype showed up many times. V is TRBV7-6 and J is TRBJ1-5; D ambiguous. The CDR3 has 14 amino acids. CDR1 SGHVS and CDR2 FNYEAQ come from the germline V gene. The V and J ends lost 0 bases and 5 bases respectively, with 8 bases between them. CDR3 sequence: CASSLAESDQPQHF. The DNA of the CDR3 is TGTGCCAGCAGCTTAGCGGAGTCCGATCAGCCCCAGCATTTT.

About this clonotype itself: The junction departs from germline at one end; a sequencing error may be responsible. The DNA of the CDR3 is TGTGCCAGCAGCTCGACCCCTGGAGTCTTCGGGGGCTGCACCTTC. Amino acids: CASSSTPGVFGGCTF. This chain uses TRBV7-9 with TRBJ1-2, with a tentative D call TRBD1 (6 bases). Germline V lookup: CDR1 SEHNR, CDR2 FQNEAQ (reference sequence). The CDR3 runs to 15 residues.

This clonotype was recorded many times. The gene calls are TRBV5-1 and TRBJ2-5; 7 bases agree with TRBD2. The CDR3 loop spans 15 amino acids. Germline values: CDR1 SGHRS, CDR2 YFSETQ. V lost 0 bases, J lost 0 bases, and 2 bases stayed unmatched. CDR3 loop: CASSLDLADQETQYF. CDR3 nucleotide sequence: TGCGCCAGCAGCTTGGATCTAGCGGACCAAGAGACCCAGTACTTC.

A few counts support this clonotype. The rearrangement links TRBV6-1 to TRBJ1-1; a possible D gene is TRBD1 (6 bases). Trimming left V 7 bases short and J 4 bases short, with 16 bases between. The CDR3 consists of 14 residues. Germline V gives CDR1 MNHNS, CDR2 SASEGT. For the CDR3, the DNA is TGTGCCAGCACTCGTGACAGGTACGGCACTGAAGCTTTCTTT. Translating it yields CASTRDRYGTEAFF.

This clonotype appeared many times. The V and J genes are TRBV7-8 and TRBJ2-5; 7 bases align to TRBD2. Germline V gene lookup returns CDR1 SGHVS and CDR2 FQNEAQ. J gave up 4 bases and V 5 bases, and 10 bases lay outside the gene matches. This CDR3 has 15 residues. In nucleotides, the CDR3 is TGTGCCAGCAGCCCCTCGCGCGGGGGAGGAGAGACCCAGTACTTC. It specifies CASSPSRGGGETQYF.

There are a few counts of this clonotype. V and J are TRBV7-8 and TRBJ2-5, with 7 bases lining up with TRBD2. With V trimmed by 6 bases and J by 4 bases, 5 bases remained unmatched. The CDR3 is 13 residues long. The germline CDR1 and CDR2 sequences are SGHVS and FQNEAQ. In DNA, the CDR3 is TGTGCCAGCAGGCTCAGCGGGACAGAGACCCAGTACTTC. Translation: CASRLSGTETQYF.

The chain is built from TRBV27 and TRBJ2-3; perhaps TRBD2 as D (6 bases). V shed 3 bases and J shed 5 bases, with 18 bases lying between them. The CDR3 has 16 residues. The V gene's germline CDR1 is MNHEY and CDR2 SMNVEV (reference sequence). The CDR3 nucleotides are TGTGCCAGCAGTTTGCGGTCGACAGACGGGGGAGATACGCAGTATTTT. Its translation: CASSLRSTDGGDTQYF.

In this sample, this clonotype turned up many times. The chain couples TRBV10-3 to TRBJ2-7, with a weak D call TRBD1 (6 bases). V lost 4 bases and J lost 6, with 16 bases in between. The germline V gene has CDR1 ENHRY and CDR2 SYGVKD. The CDR3 length is 14 residues. CDR3 sequence reads: CAISGEKQGSEQYF. CDR3 sequence (DNA): TGTGCCATCAGTGGCGAAAAACAGGGCTCCGAGCAGTACTTC.

Comment on this clonotype: One base away lies a much larger clone, so this may be a sequencing read error. The chain combines TRBV2 with TRBJ2-3, with D uncertain. Germline V gives CDR1 SNHLY, CDR2 FYNNEI. There are 17 residues in the CDR3. Between the trimmed V and J ends, which lost 6 bases and 0 bases, there was a span of 19 bases. The chain's CDR3 is CASRVSRSSSSTDTQYF. The CDR3 DNA reads as TGTGCCAGCAGGGTTAGCAGGAGCTCTTCTAGCACAGATACGCAGTATTTT.

This clonotype was seen a handful of times. One end of the junction does not line up with germline, which may come from a read error. This sequence joins TRBV6-2 or TRBV6-3 and TRBJ2-1, with 12 bases that match TRBD2. The CDR3 contains 12 residues. Germline assignment: CDR1 MNHEY and CDR2 SVGEGT. CDR3 bases: TGTGCCAGCAGTACGGGACTAGCGGGTTACCGCTTC. It translates to CASSTGLAGYRF.

This clonotype has more than one count but fewer than ten. The chain links TRBV7-9 to TRBJ2-1; D is ambiguous. Germline lookup yields CDR1 SEHNR and CDR2 FQNEAQ (reference sequence). The CDR3 length is 14 residues. V lost 5 bases, J lost 8 bases, and 16 bases lay in between. This chain's CDR3 is CASSPRPPRDEQFF. The CDR3 DNA reads as TGTGCCAGCAGCCCACGCCCACCAAGGGATGAGCAGTTCTTC.

V usage is TRBV20-1 and J usage is TRBJ2-7; 10 bases match TRBD2. Trimming cost V 4 bases and J 5 bases; bases outside gene matches: 8. Germline V gives CDR1 DFQATT, CDR2 SNEGSKA (reference sequence). This CDR3 contains 14 residues. CDR3 amino acids: CSAKPGTSVDEQYF. The CDR3 coding sequence is TGCAGTGCTAAGCCCGGGACTAGCGTCGACGAGCAGTACTTC.

The chain couples TRBV2 to TRBJ2-7, with 9 bases lining up with TRBD1. V gave up 3 bases and J gave up 2 bases; unmatched junction bases: 8. The CDR3 is made up of 16 amino acids. Germline CDR1 reads SNHLY; CDR2 reads FYNNEI. In DNA form, the CDR3 reads TGTGCCAGCAGTGAGGGACAGGGAGGTGCGACCTACGAGCAGTACTTC. Translated, it gives CASSEGQGGATYEQYF.

This clonotype was recorded only once. The V and J genes are TRBV13 and TRBJ2-5, with 15 bases matching TRBD2. Germline CDR1 is PRHDT and CDR2 is FYEKMQ (reference sequence). The CDR3 spans 19 residues. V dropped 4 bases and J dropped 2; count of bases not matched to a gene: 11. Here the CDR3 DNA reads TGTGCCAGCAGCTGCGAAACGGGACTAGCGGGGGGTCAACAAGAGACCCAGTACTTC. It is translated as CASSCETGLAGGQQETQYF.

This clonotype was counted between two and nine times. The gene calls are TRBV28 and TRBJ2-2; 9 nucleotides line up with TRBD2. Germline V gives CDR1 MDHEN, CDR2 SYDVKM. The CDR3 length is 14 residues. The trim removed 5 bases at V and 5 bases at J, leaving 3 bases unmatched. The CDR3 nucleotides read TGTGCCAGCAGTAGCGGGAGGTTTACCGGGGAGCTGTTTTTT. This translates into CASSSGRFTGELFF.

V is TRBV7-9 and J is TRBJ2-5; D is possibly TRBD1 (5 bases). Germline V gene data show CDR1 as SEHNR and CDR2 as FQNEAQ (reference sequence). The V gene lost 6 bases and the J gene lost 5 bases, with 13 bases spanning the gap. The CDR3 spans 13 residues. CDR3 sequence (DNA): TGTGCCAGCAGATGGGCAGGGATGGAGACCCAGTACTTC. The encoded protein is CASRWAGMETQYF.